A selection of T cell receptor beta chains follows, all from one sample in a study of cytomegalovirus exposure and HLA in healthy donors. Libraries were prepared by immunoSEQ multiplex PCR; TCRdb keeps only in-frame clonotypes and omits some of them. The table records approximately 150,000 clones, roughly 85% of them present only once. Input material: PBMCs. Source of these receptors: a male donor in good health and CMV-seronegative. The CDR3 runs from the conserved cysteine through the conserved F or W. A D gene is named only where the DNA matches it firmly. Rows give clone size only sometimes, using once, few, many, or a class for an expanded clone.

clone_size: .; j_call: TRBJ2-1; v_call: TRBV5-1; d_call: .; cdr3_nt: TGCGCCAGCAGACGGGGACCGGGGAGGAATGAGCAGTTCTTC; cdr3_aa: CASRRGPGRNEQFF
clone_size: .; j_call: TRBJ2-1; v_call: TRBV30; d_call: TRBD2; cdr3_nt: TGTGCCTGGAGCCTGAGGGTTAGCGGGAGGCCGGGAGAGCAGTTCTTC; cdr3_aa: CAWSLRVSGRPGEQFF
clone_size: .; j_call: TRBJ1-1; v_call: TRBV29-1; d_call: TRBD1; cdr3_nt: TGCAGCGTCTCCGGGACAGGGAGGTCATTTTCCCCAAACACTGAAGCTTTCTTT; cdr3_aa: CSVSGTGRSFSPNTEAFF
clone_size: .; j_call: TRBJ2-2; v_call: TRBV7-6; d_call: .; cdr3_nt: TGTGCCAGCAGCTTATGGCAGTACACCGGGGAGCTGTTTTTT; cdr3_aa: CASSLWQYTGELFF
clone_size: .; j_call: TRBJ1-3; v_call: TRBV30; d_call: TRBD1; cdr3_nt: TGTGCCTGGAGTGTCGGGCAGGGACAGGGGGCAAACACCATATATTTT; cdr3_aa: CAWSVGQGQGANTIYF
clone_size: .; j_call: TRBJ2-5; v_call: TRBV5-1; d_call: .; cdr3_nt: TGCGCCAGCAAGGAGGGACCTGGATCGGCCCAGTACTTC; cdr3_aa: CASKEGPGSAQYF
clone_size: few; j_call: TRBJ1-1; v_call: TRBV5-4; d_call: .; cdr3_nt: TGTGCCAGCAGCCCCCAAGGGGTCGGCACTGAAGCTTTCTTT; cdr3_aa: CASSPQGVGTEAFF
clone_size: .; j_call: TRBJ2-1; v_call: TRBV6-6; d_call: TRBD1; cdr3_nt: TGTGCCAGCACCTATGGGACAGACAATGAGCAGTTCTTC; cdr3_aa: CASTYGTDNEQFF
clone_size: .; j_call: TRBJ2-7; v_call: TRBV29-1; d_call: .; cdr3_nt: TGCAGCGTCGGAGACTCCCCTTCCTACGAGCAGTACTTC; cdr3_aa: CSVGDSPSYEQYF
clone_size: .; j_call: TRBJ2-6; v_call: TRBV5-1; d_call: .; cdr3_nt: TGCGCCAGCAGTATTGGAGGTTCTGGGGCCAACGTCCTGACTTTC; cdr3_aa: CASSIGGSGANVLTF
clone_size: .; j_call: TRBJ1-1; v_call: TRBV2; d_call: TRBD1; cdr3_nt: TGTGCCAGCATTGGGGGACAGTTGAACACTGAAGCTTTCTTT; cdr3_aa: CASIGGQLNTEAFF
clone_size: .; j_call: TRBJ1-5; v_call: TRBV5-6; d_call: TRBD1; cdr3_nt: TGTGCCAGCAGCTCGCAGGGGGCGAATCAGCCCCAGCATTTT; cdr3_aa: CASSSQGANQPQHF
clone_size: few; j_call: TRBJ2-1; v_call: TRBV18; d_call: TRBD1; cdr3_nt: TGTGCCAGCTCGAGGGACAGGGGTCTCAATGAGCAGTTCTTC; cdr3_aa: CASSRDRGLNEQFF
clone_size: .; j_call: TRBJ2-1; v_call: TRBV9; d_call: .; cdr3_nt: TGTGCCAGCAGCGTAGAGGAGGGGAACTACAATGAGCAGTTCTTC; cdr3_aa: CASSVEEGNYNEQFF
clone_size: .; j_call: TRBJ1-2; v_call: TRBV18; d_call: .; cdr3_nt: TGTGCCAGCTCACCAGATATATACAGAGCTAACTATGGCTACACCTTC; cdr3_aa: CASSPDIYRANYGYTF
clone_size: .; j_call: TRBJ2-1; v_call: TRBV11-1; d_call: TRBD2; cdr3_nt: TGTGCCAGCAGCGCCCGGACTAGCGGGATGAACAATGAGCAGTTCTTC; cdr3_aa: CASSARTSGMNNEQFF
clone_size: .; j_call: TRBJ1-3; v_call: TRBV30; d_call: TRBD1; cdr3_nt: TGTGCCTGGAGTTATCCAGGGGGCATGAGGAACACCATATATTTT; cdr3_aa: CAWSYPGGMRNTIYF
clone_size: few; j_call: TRBJ2-7; v_call: TRBV4-2; d_call: .; cdr3_nt: TGTGCCAGCAGCCAAGATGGTAGTTTCTACGAGCAGTACTTC; cdr3_aa: CASSQDGSFYEQYF
clone_size: .; j_call: TRBJ2-1; v_call: TRBV7-8; d_call: TRBD2; cdr3_nt: TGTGCCAGCAGCCCCGGGACTAGCGGGAACAATGAGCAGTTCTTC; cdr3_aa: CASSPGTSGNNEQFF
clone_size: .; j_call: TRBJ2-2; v_call: TRBV7-9; d_call: TRBD2; cdr3_nt: TGTGCCAGCAGCTTAAAGCTAGCGGGAGAAGGGCACGGGGAGCTGTTTTTT; cdr3_aa: CASSLKLAGEGHGELFF
clone_size: .; j_call: TRBJ1-2; v_call: TRBV23-1; d_call: TRBD1; cdr3_nt: TGCGCCAGCAGTCAATTGTGGTTGGGACAGGCATACTATGGCTACACCTTC; cdr3_aa: CASSQLWLGQAYYGYTF
clone_size: .; j_call: TRBJ1-2; v_call: TRBV19; d_call: TRBD1; cdr3_nt: TGTGCCAGTAGGGGACAGGGTAACTATGGCTACACCTTC; cdr3_aa: CASRGQGNYGYTF
clone_size: .; j_call: TRBJ1-1; v_call: TRBV27; d_call: TRBD1; cdr3_nt: TGTGCCAGCAGTTTACATTTCCGGACAGGGGGGATGAACACTGAAGCTTTCTTT; cdr3_aa: CASSLHFRTGGMNTEAFF
clone_size: .; j_call: TRBJ1-2; v_call: TRBV27; d_call: TRBD1; cdr3_nt: TGTGCCAGCAGTTTACTTCACACTCAGGGGGCGCTTTATGGCTACACCTTC; cdr3_aa: CASSLLHTQGALYGYTF
clone_size: .; j_call: TRBJ1-5; v_call: TRBV2; d_call: .; cdr3_nt: TGTGCCAGCAGTGGAATCCTACTAAATCAGCCCCAGCATTTT; cdr3_aa: CASSGILLNQPQHF
clone_size: .; j_call: TRBJ1-1; v_call: TRBV6-1; d_call: TRBD1; cdr3_nt: TGTGCCAGCAGTGAACCGGGACAGGGTTGGGGAAGTGAAGCTTTCTTT; cdr3_aa: CASSEPGQGWGSEAFF
clone_size: .; j_call: TRBJ1-5; v_call: TRBV9; d_call: TRBD1; cdr3_nt: TGTGCCAGCAGCGGGGGTTTGGGGACAGAAGACAATCAGCCCCAGCATTTT; cdr3_aa: CASSGGLGTEDNQPQHF
clone_size: .; j_call: TRBJ1-5; v_call: TRBV6-4; d_call: .; cdr3_nt: TGTGCCAGCAGTCCCACAGGGTTTGGTCAGCCCCAGCATTTT; cdr3_aa: CASSPTGFGQPQHF
clone_size: .; j_call: TRBJ2-7; v_call: TRBV6-5; d_call: TRBD2; cdr3_nt: TGTGCCAGCAGTTACGGAGCTAGCGGGAGTCACTACGAGCAGTACTTC; cdr3_aa: CASSYGASGSHYEQYF
clone_size: .; j_call: TRBJ2-7; v_call: TRBV11-3; d_call: .; cdr3_nt: TGTGCCAGCAGCTTAGGGCAGGTTGGATACGAGCAGTACTTC; cdr3_aa: CASSLGQVGYEQYF
clone_size: .; j_call: TRBJ1-4; v_call: TRBV30; d_call: .; cdr3_nt: TGTGCCTGGAAATTCGGAGGGCGTGGGGAAAAACTGTTTTTT; cdr3_aa: CAWKFGGRGEKLFF
clone_size: .; j_call: TRBJ2-3; v_call: TRBV11-2; d_call: .; cdr3_nt: TGTGCCAGCAGCTTAGGCCCCCGGGGCACAGATACGCAGTATTTT; cdr3_aa: CASSLGPRGTDTQYF
clone_size: .; j_call: TRBJ2-3; v_call: TRBV5-1; d_call: TRBD1; cdr3_nt: TGCGCCAGCAGCTCGGGACAGACTCCGACTGGGTGGGATACGCAGTATTTT; cdr3_aa: CASSSGQTPTGWDTQYF
clone_size: .; j_call: TRBJ1-6; v_call: TRBV5-1; d_call: TRBD1; cdr3_nt: TGCGCCAGCAGCCTCGGACAGGGAGGTAATTCACCCCTCCACTTT; cdr3_aa: CASSLGQGGNSPLHF
clone_size: .; j_call: TRBJ2-2; v_call: TRBV7-6; d_call: TRBD1; cdr3_nt: TGTGCCAGCAGCCCGACAGGGGGCCAGTCCGGGGAGCTGTTTTTT; cdr3_aa: CASSPTGGQSGELFF
clone_size: .; j_call: TRBJ1-3; v_call: TRBV5-6; d_call: .; cdr3_nt: TGTGCCAGCAGCTTGGGACGGGAGGAGGGCTCTGGAAACACCATATATTTT; cdr3_aa: CASSLGREEGSGNTIYF
clone_size: few; j_call: TRBJ2-3; v_call: TRBV5-4; d_call: .; cdr3_nt: TGTGCCAGCAGCTCCTTGGGTAGCGCGGGCACAGATACGCAGTATTTT; cdr3_aa: CASSSLGSAGTDTQYF
clone_size: .; j_call: TRBJ2-7; v_call: TRBV11-3; d_call: TRBD2; cdr3_nt: TGTGCCAGCAGCCCGGGACTAGCGGGATCCTACGAGCAGTACTTC; cdr3_aa: CASSPGLAGSYEQYF
clone_size: once; j_call: TRBJ2-7; v_call: TRBV5-1; d_call: TRBD2; cdr3_nt: TGCGCCAGCAGCTTGTGGCTAGCGGGGGGTTCCACCTACGAGCAGTACTTC; cdr3_aa: CASSLWLAGGSTYEQYF
clone_size: few; j_call: TRBJ2-7; v_call: TRBV5-4; d_call: .; cdr3_nt: TGTGCCAGCAGCTTGGTGCCGCGGGCGGTTGAGCAGTACTTC; cdr3_aa: CASSLVPRAVEQYF
clone_size: .; j_call: TRBJ2-1; v_call: TRBV7-9; d_call: .; cdr3_nt: TGTGCCAGCAGCTTAGATACCAGTTACAATGAGCAGTTCTTC; cdr3_aa: CASSLDTSYNEQFF
clone_size: .; j_call: TRBJ1-5; v_call: TRBV6-1; d_call: .; cdr3_nt: TGTGCCAGCAGCCGCCTAGGCTCGCCCCAGCATTTT; cdr3_aa: CASSRLGSPQHF
clone_size: .; j_call: TRBJ1-2; v_call: TRBV6-1; d_call: .; cdr3_nt: TGTGCCAGCAGTGAAGCCTGGCAAGTCAACTATGGCTACACCTTC; cdr3_aa: CASSEAWQVNYGYTF
clone_size: .; j_call: TRBJ2-7; v_call: TRBV6-6; d_call: .; cdr3_nt: TGTGCCAGCAGTTACTCTCCGGGACAAACCTACGAGCAGTACTTC; cdr3_aa: CASSYSPGQTYEQYF
clone_size: few; j_call: TRBJ2-1; v_call: TRBV7-2; d_call: TRBD2; cdr3_nt: TGTGCCAGCAGCTTCCTAGCGGGAGTTGCAAATGAGCAGTTCTTC; cdr3_aa: CASSFLAGVANEQFF
clone_size: .; j_call: TRBJ1-5; v_call: TRBV6-7; d_call: .; cdr3_nt: TGTGCCAGCAGTGGCCAACTGGGGCGACGGCAGCCCCAGCATTTT; cdr3_aa: CASSGQLGRRQPQHF
clone_size: .; j_call: TRBJ1-1; v_call: TRBV28; d_call: TRBD1; cdr3_nt: TGTGCCAGCGGTACTCAGGGGGGTACTGAAGCTTTCTTT; cdr3_aa: CASGTQGGTEAFF
clone_size: .; j_call: TRBJ2-7; v_call: TRBV7-8; d_call: .; cdr3_nt: TGTGCCAGCAGCTTACGGGGGTACGAGCAGTACTTC; cdr3_aa: CASSLRGYEQYF
clone_size: .; j_call: TRBJ2-1; v_call: TRBV5-1; d_call: .; cdr3_nt: TGCGCCAGCAGCCGGGCGCTAGGAGGGCCGTACAATGAGCAGTTCTTC; cdr3_aa: CASSRALGGPYNEQFF
clone_size: .; j_call: TRBJ1-1; v_call: TRBV5-1; d_call: .; cdr3_nt: TGCGCCAGCAGGATTGGCAGGGAACCTGCTGAAGCTTTCTTT; cdr3_aa: CASRIGREPAEAFF
clone_size: .; j_call: TRBJ2-1; v_call: TRBV7-9; d_call: TRBD2; cdr3_nt: TGTGCCAGCAGCGTAGCGGGGGGGCCCCTTGAGCAGTTCTTC; cdr3_aa: CASSVAGGPLEQFF
clone_size: .; j_call: TRBJ2-7; v_call: TRBV29-1; d_call: .; cdr3_nt: TGCAGCGTTGAATCGACTGGGTACGAGCAGTACTTC; cdr3_aa: CSVESTGYEQYF
clone_size: .; j_call: TRBJ1-6; v_call: TRBV13; d_call: .; cdr3_nt: TGTGCCAGCAGCTTGCAGACCAGGGAGGGATCACCCCTCCACTTT; cdr3_aa: CASSLQTREGSPLHF
clone_size: .; j_call: TRBJ1-1; v_call: TRBV7-9; d_call: TRBD1; cdr3_nt: TGTTCCAGCAGCTTAGCTGGGACAGGGGAGGGTACTGAAGCTTTCTTT; cdr3_aa: CSSSLAGTGEGTEAFF
clone_size: .; j_call: TRBJ1-2; v_call: TRBV29-1; d_call: .; cdr3_nt: TGCAGCGTTGCCCCCCAGGGCTACACCTTC; cdr3_aa: CSVAPQGYTF